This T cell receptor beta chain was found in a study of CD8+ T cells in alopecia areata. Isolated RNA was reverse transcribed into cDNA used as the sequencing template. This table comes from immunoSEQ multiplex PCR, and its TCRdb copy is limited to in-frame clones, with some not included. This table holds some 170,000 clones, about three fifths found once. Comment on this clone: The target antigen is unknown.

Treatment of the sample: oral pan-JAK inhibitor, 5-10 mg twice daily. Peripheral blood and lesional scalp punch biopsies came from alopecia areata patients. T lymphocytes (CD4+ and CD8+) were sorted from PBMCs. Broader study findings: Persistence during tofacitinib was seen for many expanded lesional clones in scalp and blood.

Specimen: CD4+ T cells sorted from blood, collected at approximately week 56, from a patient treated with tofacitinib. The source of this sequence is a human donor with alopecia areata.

The CDR3 sequence: CASERGLGVGELFF. Written as DNA, the CDR3 is TGTGCCAGCGAGAGGGGACTAGGCGTCGGGGAGCTGTTTTTT. The rearrangement joins TRBV2 to TRBJ2-2; 8 nucleotides align to TRBD2. V was clipped by 8 bases and J by 7 bases; unmatched bases: 9. This CDR3 is built from 14 residues. The germline V gene encodes CDR1 SNHLY and CDR2 FYNNEI.